The next 3 T cell receptor beta chains were all read from a single sample in a study of CD8 T cells in ankylosing spondylitis. TCRdb called the 5' RACE reads again in MiXCR, with one record for every CDR3 protein. The sample records about 280,000 distinct CDR3 sequences, 15% to 20% being singletons. Sequencing was carried out using blood, either unsorted or a sorted T cell fraction (not recorded which). These receptors all come from a male donor with ankylosing spondylitis or in good health (not recorded which).

This clonotype was observed many times. The genes are TRBV12-3 or TRBV12-4 and TRBJ1-5; D is ambiguous. The ends were cut back, 0 bases at V and 4 bases at J, with 7 bases in the middle. This CDR3 spans 14 amino acids. CDR3 sequence reads: CASSLAQPNQPQHF. The DNA of the CDR3 is TGTGCCAGCAGTTTAGCGCAGCCTAATCAGCCCCAGCATTTT.

This clonotype has only a few counts. The chain couples TRBV10-3 to TRBJ1-5, with a tentative D call TRBD1 (6 bases). The V end lost 3 bases, the J end lost 1 base, and 7 bases lay between the germline ends. Germline V gives CDR1 ENHRY, CDR2 SYGVKD. The CDR3 is 14 residues long. CDR3 coding DNA: TGTGCCATCAGTGAAGGGGGGAGCAATCAGCCCCAGCATTTT. Amino acids: CAISEGGSNQPQHF.

CDR3 in DNA: TGTGCCAGCCGCAAGGACGTATTTAGCAATCAGCCCCAGCATTTT. Translating gives CASRKDVFSNQPQHF. The chain combines TRBV5-5 with TRBJ1-5; no firm D call. The CDR3 runs to 15 residues. Trimming took off 7 bases at V and 0 bases at J, with 14 bases between the two ends. In germline, CDR1 is SGHKS, CDR2 YYEKEE (reference sequence).